This TCR beta chain comes out of a study of blood T cells in healthy people across ages (dated by TCRdb to the mid-2010s). Notes on the research overall: Template switching captured roughly one uniquely barcoded TCR beta cDNA molecule per two T cells in model experiments. To track age-related changes in TCR beta repertoire diversity, the study relied on deep sequencing normalized with unique cDNA molecular identifiers. To avoid experimental bias, donors of different ages were randomly spread across the sequencing lanes. Using the same blood draw, the study looked at two additional independent replicas of 1 million unique cDNA reads for two donors, one aged 18 to 29 and the other aged 80 or older. Four age groups were formed from the donors: young (average approximately 15 years), middle-aged (approximately 40), aged (more than 55) and long-lived (around 82). What the work shows at the level of the full study, not this receptor alone: Bulk unsorted PBMC profiling prevented conclusive comparison of naive and antigen-experienced compartments. Donor CMV infection status was unknown, potentially confounding age-related changes in expanded clonotypes. Estimates of total diversity based on one million sequenced T cells were considered lower bounds and underestimates. Observed TCR beta diversity per million T cells fell roughly linearly with age, and a significant reduction was already apparent by age around 44. There was a strong correlation between observed TCR beta diversity and the percentage of naive T cells measured by flow cytometry. Compared with the aged group, the long-lived group had more naive CD4+ T cells, fewer expanded clones and increased TCR diversity, suggesting age selection.

The library was built by means of 5' RACE. For sequencing, an Illumina HiSeq 2500 was employed. The second PCR ran for about 6 to 12 cycles and used a J-beta primer mix along with a sample-barcoded 5' primer. Each TCR beta cDNA molecule received a unique molecular identifier from a template-switch 5' adaptor carrying 12 random nucleotides. Each sample yielded at least 3 million CDR3-containing paired-end reads. First-strand cDNA was synthesized from all RNA with the Mint cDNA synthesis kit, primed by a TRBC-specific oligonucleotide. All cDNA was treated with uracil-DNA glycosylase and then went through a first 18-cycle PCR with the universal primers M1SS and BC2_uni_R. Regarding the original processing steps: For normalization, 1 million high-quality reads were randomly selected from each sample, with every read carrying a distinct molecular identifier. Reads with shared molecular identifiers were discarded instead of being binned into consensus sequences. MiTCR, run with a Q25 quality threshold and the strictest error-elimination algorithm, handled CDR3 identification, clonotype clustering and error correction. A nonparametric unseen species model with Euler transformation was used to estimate lower-bound total TCR beta diversity. Using fastp at Q25 and MiXCR, TCRdb reprocessed the public reads and kept productive beta chains. Each CDR3 protein gets just one entry, which takes the most common genes and DNA from the rows behind it. TCRdb, rather than the study authors, made the V and J calls. This sample has some 710,000 distinct CDR3 sequences in its table, and about 47% of those were observed once. 15% to 20% of the sample belongs to the ten largest clones.

Reading from cysteine to phenylalanine, the CDR3 counts 11 amino acids. Only CDR3 DNA remains: 33 bases, in frame from the first base. The germline V gene yields SNHLY for CDR1 and FYNNEI for CDR2. V is cut by 2 bases and J by 10 bases, and the space between the germline ends is 6 bases. This clonotype was seen at least ten times. Its antigen remains undetermined. Per-base quality was not reported, and no clone a single base away is much larger than it. The roughly 39 donors, aged about 6 to 100 years, were systemically healthy Caucasian individuals from Russia. Around 9.9 milliliters of peripheral blood were collected from each donor into EDTA-treated Vacutainer tubes. Ficoll-Paque density-gradient centrifugation was used to isolate PBMCs, with at least 7 million obtained per sample. Total RNA, at least 6 micrograms per sample, was extracted from PBMCs with Trizol reagent. For every donor, flow cytometry on a PBMC aliquot measured the percentage of naive CD45RAhigh/CD27high T cells.

The sequence joins TRBV2 to TRBJ2-1; the D gene is not confidently resolved. The sample was blood. The clonotype originates from a man older than 75 in good health. The CDR3 loop reads CASSELLEQFF. The base sequence is TGTGCCAGCAGTGAACTACTAGAGCAGTTCTTC.